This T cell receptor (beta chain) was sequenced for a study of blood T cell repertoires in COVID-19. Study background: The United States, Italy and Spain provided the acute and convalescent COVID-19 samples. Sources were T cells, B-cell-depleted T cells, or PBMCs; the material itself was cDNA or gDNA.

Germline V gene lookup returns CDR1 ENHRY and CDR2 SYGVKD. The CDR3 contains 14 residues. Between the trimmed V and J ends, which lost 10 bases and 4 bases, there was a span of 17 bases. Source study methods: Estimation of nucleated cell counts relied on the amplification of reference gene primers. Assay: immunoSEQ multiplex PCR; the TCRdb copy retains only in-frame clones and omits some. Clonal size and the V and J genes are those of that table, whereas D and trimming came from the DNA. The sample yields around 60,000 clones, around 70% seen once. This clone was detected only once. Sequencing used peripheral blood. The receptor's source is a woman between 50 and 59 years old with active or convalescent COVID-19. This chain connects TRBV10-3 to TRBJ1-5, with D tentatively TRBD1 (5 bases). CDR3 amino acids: CATQEGALNQPQHF. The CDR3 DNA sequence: TGTGCCACCCAGGAAGGGGCACTTAATCAGCCCCAGCATTTT.